This TCR beta chain is drawn from a study of T cell responses to AZD1222 COVID-19 vaccine (dated by TCRdb to the early 2020s). Context from the whole study: AZD1222 recipients given second doses at about 4 weeks or at about 12 weeks were pooled, since spike-specific TCR depth and breadth were not found to differ between the two schedules. TCR sequencing covered about 230 trial participants: approximately 200 given two doses of AZD1222 and some 25 given two doses of MenACWY control vaccine. Trial participants were enrolled by age into subgroups of 18-55, 56-69 and 70-plus years, and about 150, 27 and 61 TCR-sequenced participants, respectively, were included in these subgroups.

Per the publication, the time point label means: baseline before first vaccination. Samples from vaccinated people were obtained from the UK trials COV001 and COV002, which included a single-blind randomized controlled phase 2/3 trial of AZD1222 (ChAdOx1 nCoV-19) in healthy adults. Trial participant PBMC samples were collected at day 0 and day 28 after the second dose for TCRbeta chain sequencing. Paper-wide results and their limitations: Nearly half of unique spike-specific TCRs reportedly recognized epitopes outside regions mutated in the B.1.351 and B.1.1.7 variants. No day 14 peak-response samples were available, so repertoires were characterized only after the peak T cell response. Only six AZD1222 recipients were SARS-CoV-2 seropositive at baseline, limiting conclusions about previously exposed vaccinees. Participants were mostly white British, with more females than males. The authors suggested clonal diversity may have been underestimated. The 56-69-year group was small, and its depth increase did not reach significance, likely because of low power. Vaccine-associated CD4 TCRs spanned the whole spike protein, with dominant responses in regions 160-218 and 743-854. After two AZD1222 doses, spike-specific TCR breadth and depth were significantly higher than at day 0 and than in MenACWY recipients.

As regards this clone: Its antigen is unknown. The input lacks base qualities; no much larger clone sits a single base away.

Counted from cysteine to phenylalanine, this CDR3 has 15 amino acids. The only DNA kept is the CDR3, 45 bases in frame from the first base. V gives up 0 bases and J gives up 6 bases, and the segment between their germline ends measures 12 bases. CDR1 and CDR2 were assigned from the germline V gene as LGHNA and YSLEER. The CDR3 regions of human TCRbeta chains were subjected to immunosequencing. Per the authors' processing: Repertoire TCRs were matched against a reference library of SARS-CoV-2-specific TCRs generated with the MIRA antigen-specificity platform. Breadth was defined as the fraction of unique TCRs that were SARS-CoV-2-associated, and depth was defined as the fraction of total T cells that were SARS-CoV-2-associated. Using the MIRA data, every spike-specific TCR was mapped to the spike region that the TCR reacted to and assigned to either a CD4 or a CD8 class. Log10-transformed breadth and depth values were compared by one-way ANOVA with Sidak's multiple comparisons tests. TCRdb re-hosts the immuneACCESS table, in-frame sequences only. Its copies lack some clones; in the studies checked, an unresolved V gene accounts for under half of them, and the cause for the rest is not known. V, J and clone size derive from that table, while D and trimming were established from the DNA sequence. Recorded for this sample are about 110,000 clones; roughly 84% of them occurred a single time. The top ten hold under 20% of the sample.

The input for sequencing was peripheral blood, taken on day 0 of AZD1222 vaccination. The receptor chain draws on TRBV4-3 and TRBJ2-1; 6 matching bases give a weak D call of TRBD2. This clonotype was sampled from an adult in good health. The DNA sequence is given as TGCGCCAGCAGCCAAGATAGGGGAGGAAGCAATGAGCAGTTCTTC. It encodes CASSQDRGGSNEQFF.